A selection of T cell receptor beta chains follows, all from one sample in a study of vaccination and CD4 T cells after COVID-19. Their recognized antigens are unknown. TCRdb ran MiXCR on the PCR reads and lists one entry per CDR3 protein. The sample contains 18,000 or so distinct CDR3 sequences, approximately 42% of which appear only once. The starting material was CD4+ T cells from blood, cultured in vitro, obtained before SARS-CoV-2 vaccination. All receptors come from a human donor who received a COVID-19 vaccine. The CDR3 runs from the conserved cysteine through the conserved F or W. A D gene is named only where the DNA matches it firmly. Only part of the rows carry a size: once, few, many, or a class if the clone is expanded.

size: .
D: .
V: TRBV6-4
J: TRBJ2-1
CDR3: CASSVSRNGGNEQFF
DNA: TGTGCCAGCAGTGTGTCGCGGAACGGGGGCAATGAGCAGTTCTTC

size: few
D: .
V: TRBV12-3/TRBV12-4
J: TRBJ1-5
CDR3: CASSFRSSVGAGESNQPQHF
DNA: TGTGCCAGCAGTTTTAGGTCATCTGTAGGGGCAGGGGAGAGCAATCAGCCCCAGCATTTT

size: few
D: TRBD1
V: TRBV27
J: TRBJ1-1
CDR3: CASSAKLTGATEAFF
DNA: TGTGCCAGCAGTGCAAAATTAACAGGGGCCACTGAAGCTTTCTTT

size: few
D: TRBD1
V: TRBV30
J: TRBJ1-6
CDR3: CAWSTGQGTSPLHF
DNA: TGTGCCTGGAGCACCGGACAGGGAACTTCACCCCTCCACTTT

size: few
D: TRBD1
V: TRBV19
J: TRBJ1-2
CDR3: CASSIPFQGVGGYTF
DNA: TGTGCCAGTAGTATACCCTTTCAGGGGGTTGGTGGCTACACCTTC

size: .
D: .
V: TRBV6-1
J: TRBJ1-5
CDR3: CASSEWGQGSHF
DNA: .

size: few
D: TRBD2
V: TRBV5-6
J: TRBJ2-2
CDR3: CASSLGLAVNTGELFF
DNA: TGTGCCAGCAGCTTGGGACTAGCGGTGAACACCGGGGAGCTGTTTTTT

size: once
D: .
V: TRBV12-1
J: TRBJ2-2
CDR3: CASSFVGGQGTGELFF
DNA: TGTGCCAGCAGCTTTGTCGGGGGCCAAGGCACCGGGGAGCTGTTTTTT

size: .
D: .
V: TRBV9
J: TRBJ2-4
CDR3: CASSVSGAGDIQYF
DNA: TGTGCCAGCAGCGTTTCGGGGGCCGGGGACATTCAGTACTTC

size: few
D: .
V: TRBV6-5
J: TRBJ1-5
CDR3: CASSYTGQPRNQPQHF
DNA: TGTGCCAGCAGTTACACCGGACAGCCGAGAAATCAGCCCCAGCATTTT

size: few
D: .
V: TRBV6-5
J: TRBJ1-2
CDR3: CASSLGLPGDYGYTF
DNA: TGTGCCAGCAGTTTGGGACTTCCTGGGGACTATGGCTACACCTTC

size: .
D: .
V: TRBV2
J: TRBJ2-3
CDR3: CASGAFDTQYF
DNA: TGTGCCAGCGGCGCTTTTGATACGCAGTATTTT

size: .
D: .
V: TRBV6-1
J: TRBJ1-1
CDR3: CASSEIPEKNTEAFF
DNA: TGTGCCAGCAGTGAAATACCCGAAAAGAACACTGAAGCTTTCTTT

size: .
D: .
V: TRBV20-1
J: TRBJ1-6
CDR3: CSASSGYNSPLHF
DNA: TGCAGTGCTAGCAGCGGATATAATTCACCCCTCCACTTT

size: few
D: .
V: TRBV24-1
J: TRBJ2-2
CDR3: CATSDLQVTGELFF
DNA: TGTGCCACCAGTGATTTACAGGTCACCGGGGAGCTGTTTTTT

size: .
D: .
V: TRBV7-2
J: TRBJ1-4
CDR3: CASSLGGALEKLFF
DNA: TGTGCCAGCAGCTTAGGAGGGGCACTTGAAAAACTGTTTTTT

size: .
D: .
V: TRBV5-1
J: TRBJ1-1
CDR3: CASSLVGGDEAFF
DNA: TGCGCCAGCAGCTTAGTAGGAGGGGATGAAGCTTTCTTT

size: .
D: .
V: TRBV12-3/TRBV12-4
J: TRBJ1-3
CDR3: CASSWGANTIYF
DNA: TGTGCCAGCAGTTGGGGGGCCAACACCATATATTTT

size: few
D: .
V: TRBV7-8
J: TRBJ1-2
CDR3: CASSPAWGYTF
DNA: TGTGCCAGCAGCCCAGCTTGGGGCTACACCTTC

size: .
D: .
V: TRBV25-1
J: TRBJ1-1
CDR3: CASSNARANTEAFF
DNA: TGTGCCAGCAGTAACGCCAGGGCAAACACTGAAGCTTTCTTT

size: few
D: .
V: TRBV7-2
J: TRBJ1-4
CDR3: CASSLNGNEKLFF
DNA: TGTGCCAGCAGCTTAAATGGTAATGAAAAACTGTTTTTT

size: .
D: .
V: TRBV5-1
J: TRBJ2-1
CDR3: CASSLLLGFYEQFF
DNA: TGCGCCAGCAGCTTGCTGCTCGGGTTCTATGAGCAGTTCTTC

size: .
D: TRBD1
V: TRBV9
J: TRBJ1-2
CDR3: CASSPRLGRGDYGYTF
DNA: TGTGCCAGCAGCCCACGTCTCGGCAGGGGGGACTATGGCTACACCTTC

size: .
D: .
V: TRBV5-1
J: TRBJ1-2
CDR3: CASSLASDYGYTF
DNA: TGCGCCAGCAGCTTGGCCTCGGACTATGGCTACACCTTC

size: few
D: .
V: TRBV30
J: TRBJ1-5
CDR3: CAWDPEGNQPQHF
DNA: TGTGCCTGGGACCCCGAGGGAAATCAGCCCCAGCATTTT

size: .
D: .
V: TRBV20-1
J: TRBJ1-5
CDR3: CSASLPLGNQPQHF
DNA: TGCAGTGCTAGTTTGCCCCTGGGCAATCAGCCCCAGCATTTT

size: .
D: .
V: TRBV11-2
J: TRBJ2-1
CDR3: CASNTETSINEQFF
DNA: TGTGCCAGCAATACTGAAACTAGTATTAATGAGCAGTTCTTC

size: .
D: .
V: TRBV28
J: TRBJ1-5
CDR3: CASSLLGTEGNQPQHF
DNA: TGTGCCAGCAGTTTACTAGGGACCGAGGGCAATCAGCCCCAGCATTTT

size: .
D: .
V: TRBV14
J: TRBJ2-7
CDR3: CASSQDQGYRISFYEQYF
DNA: TGTGCCAGCAGCCAAGATCAAGGTTACAGAATTTCCTTTTACGAGCAGTACTTC

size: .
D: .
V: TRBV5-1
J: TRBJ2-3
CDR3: CASSTLDTQYF
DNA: TGCGCCAGCAGCACCCTAGATACGCAGTATTTT

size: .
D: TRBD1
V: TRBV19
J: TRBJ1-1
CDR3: CASIPDRVDTEAFF
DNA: TGTGCCAGTATCCCGGACAGGGTCGACACTGAAGCTTTCTTT